This TCR beta chain was obtained from a study of blood T cell repertoires in COVID-19. Enrollees, roughly 18 to 90 years old, lived in 24 US areas. Cohorts were assigned according to the clinical history that participants reported. Recovered status in Cohort 3 required two negative PCRs, clearance, or symptom resolution. Original handling: From reference gene primer amplification, estimates of nucleated cell counts were derived. The data were produced by immunoSEQ multiplex PCR, yet TCRdb's version contains in-frame clones alone and is incomplete. V and J calls and clone size are copied from that table; D and trimming were computed from the DNA. Of 300,000 or so clones listed, approximately 90% are singletons. CDR1 is SGDLS, CDR2 YYNGEE, per germline. The CDR3 consists of 16 residues. Trimming cost V 0 bases and J 6 bases; bases outside gene matches: 6.

The sample comprised PBMCs or T cells enriched from blood (not recorded which). The chain links TRBV9 to TRBJ2-7; 13 bases are shared with TRBD2. The TCR sequence derives from a woman aged 25-40 years who had recovered from COVID-19. The chain's CDR3 is CASSVGRLAGGTEQYF. The CDR3 DNA follows: TGTGCCAGCAGCGTAGGTAGACTAGCGGGAGGTACCGAGCAGTACTTC.